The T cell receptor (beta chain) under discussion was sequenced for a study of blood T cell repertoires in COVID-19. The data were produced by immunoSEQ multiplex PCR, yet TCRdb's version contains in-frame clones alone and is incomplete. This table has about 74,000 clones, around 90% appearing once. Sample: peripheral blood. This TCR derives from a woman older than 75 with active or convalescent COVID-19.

The CDR3 region is CASSLEADTEAFF. As DNA, the CDR3 is TGTGCCAGCAGTTTAGAGGCGGACACTGAAGCTTTCTTT. The rearrangement uses TRBV12-3 or TRBV12-4 and TRBJ1-1; D call uncertain. The CDR3 consists of 13 residues. The ends were cut back, 1 base at V and 3 bases at J, with 6 bases in the middle.